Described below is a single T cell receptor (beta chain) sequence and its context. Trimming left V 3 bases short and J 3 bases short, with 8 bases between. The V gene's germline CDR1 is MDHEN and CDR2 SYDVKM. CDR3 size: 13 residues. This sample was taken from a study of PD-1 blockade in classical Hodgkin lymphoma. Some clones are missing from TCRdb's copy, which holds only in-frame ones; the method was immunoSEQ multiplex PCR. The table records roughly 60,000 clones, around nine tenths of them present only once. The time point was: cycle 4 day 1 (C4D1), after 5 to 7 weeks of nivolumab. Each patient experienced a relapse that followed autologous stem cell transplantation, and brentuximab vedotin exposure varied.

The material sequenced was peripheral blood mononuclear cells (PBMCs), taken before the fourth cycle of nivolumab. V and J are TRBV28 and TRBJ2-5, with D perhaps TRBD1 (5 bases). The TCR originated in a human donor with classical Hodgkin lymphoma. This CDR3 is CASSFGREETQYF. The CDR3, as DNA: TGTGCCAGCAGTTTCGGCAGGGAAGAGACCCAGTACTTC.